This is a list of T cell receptor beta chains from one sample in a study of identical twins. Each CDR3 protein is one row after TCRdb ran MiXCR on the 5' RACE reads. The repertoire holds some 250,000 distinct CDR3 sequences, under 8.5% seen once, with 13% to 15% in the top ten. The same sample was also studied in work on T cells expressing NK-cell markers.

Sequencing was performed on CD8+ T cells sorted from blood. These receptors were taken from a woman between 18 and 29 years old in good health. Each CDR3 is given with its conserved first and last residue. D genes are given only for firm matches. Some rows mark clone size as missing; the rest say once, few, many or name a class of expanded clone.

J gene	V gene	D gene	clone size	CDR3 DNA	CDR3 protein
TRBJ1-6	TRBV9	TRBD1	many	TGTGCCAGCAGCGAAGGACAGGGGGCTAGCTCCTATAATTCACCCCTCCACTTT	CASSEGQGASSYNSPLHF
TRBJ2-1	TRBV5-5	-	many	TGTGCCAGCAGCTCAATGACGGGTAGGACGTACAATGAGCAGTTCTTC	CASSSMTGRTYNEQFF
TRBJ2-7	TRBV9	TRBD2	-	TGTGCCAGCAGCGTAGCTAGCGGGATGTCCTACGAGCAGTACTTC	CASSVASGMSYEQYF
TRBJ2-3	TRBV7-3	TRBD1	few	TGTGCCAGCAGCTTTGGGGGACAGGCAGGGCCGGAGTATTTT	CASSFGGQAGPEYF
TRBJ2-1	TRBV6-5	-	many	TGTGCCAGCAGTTACGGGACCGACCATGAGCAGTTCTTC	CASSYGTDHEQFF
TRBJ1-1	TRBV12-3/TRBV12-4	-	-	TGTGCCAGCAGTTTCGACAGTGAAGCTTTCTTT	CASSFDSEAFF
TRBJ2-7	TRBV4-1	-	-	TGCGCCAGCAGCTCCCGGGCGGGTTCACTCTACGAGCAGTACTTC	CASSSRAGSLYEQYF
TRBJ2-7	TRBV5-1	-	many	TGCGCCAGCAGCTTGGCCTTACACGACGAGCAGTACTTC	CASSLALHDEQYF
TRBJ2-1	TRBV7-6	-	-	TGTGCCAGCAGCCAAGACAGGGGAGGGTTCAATGAGCAGTTCTTC	CASSQDRGGFNEQFF
TRBJ1-2	TRBV6-5	TRBD1	-	TGTGCCAGCAGTTACTCGATGGGAACGGCAGGGGGCTCGGGCTATGGCTACACCTTC	CASSYSMGTAGGSGYGYTF
TRBJ2-1	TRBV23-1	TRBD2	-	TGCGCCAGCAGTCGGTCCGGTTTTTCGTGCGGGAGGGCCCTCATTGAGCAGTTCTTC	CASSRSGFSCGRALIEQFF
TRBJ2-5	TRBV12-3/TRBV12-4	TRBD2	-	TGTGCCAGCAGTGGACTAGCCGGCCGGGAGACCCAGTACTTC	CASSGLAGRETQYF
TRBJ1-5	TRBV20-1	TRBD1	-	TGCAGTGCTAGAATAACCGGGACAGGGAACAATCAGCCCCAGCATTTT	CSARITGTGNNQPQHF
TRBJ2-1	TRBV27	-	-	TGTGCCAGCAGTATTAGCGGCGATCGTTTCTATGAGCAGTTCTTC	CASSISGDRFYEQFF
TRBJ2-7	TRBV20-1	-	few	TGCAGTGCTAGCCCAGGTAGCTCCTACGAGCAGTACTTC	CSASPGSSYEQYF
TRBJ1-5	TRBV27	TRBD1	many	TGTGCCAGCAGAACAGGGGGTGGGTATAGCAATCAGCCCCAGCATTTT	CASRTGGGYSNQPQHF
TRBJ1-1	TRBV6-5	-	few	TGTGCCAGCAGTCTACAGGGATCCACTGAAGCTTTCTTT	CASSLQGSTEAFF
TRBJ1-2	TRBV6-1	-	-	TGTGCCAGCTTTGAAAGAGGAACTAACTATGGCTACACCTTC	CASFERGTNYGYTF
TRBJ1-1	TRBV7-9	-	-	TGTGCCAGCAGCTTAGAAGGGGCGGAGGGTTTCTTT	CASSLEGAEGFF
TRBJ2-3	TRBV10-3	-	-	TGTGCCATCAGTGTTAGTGCAAGGAGGACTTCAGATACGCAGTATTTT	CAISVSARRTSDTQYF